This T cell receptor (beta chain) was documented in a study of identical twins. Findings of the study overall: Rather than following the same donors, the conclusions depended on cross-sectional statistical analysis. Models came in too low on out-of-frame TCR alpha sharing in monozygotic twins.

All donors comprised healthy Caucasians. This clonotype was counted only a few times. The antigen remains unidentified. The CDR3 consists of 14 residues. Trimming pared 0 bases from V and 3 bases from J, leaving 8 bases between. In germline, CDR1 is SGDLS, CDR2 YYNGEE. TCRdb fed the 5' RACE reads into MiXCR, producing one record per CDR3 protein. The top ten hold approximately 1% of the sample, which has fewer than 500,000 distinct CDR3 sequences, roughly an eighth seen once. These data are also associated with another study on yellow fever vaccine responses in identical twins.

The chain has TRBV9 and TRBJ2-3, with D possibly being TRBD1 (5 bases). This clonotype was sampled from a woman aged 18-29 years in good health. The specimen sequenced was CD4+ T cells sorted from blood. The CDR3 loop reads CASSVGQRTDTQYF. CDR3 nucleotide sequence: TGTGCCAGCAGCGTAGGACAGAGGACAGATACGCAGTATTTT.